The subject of this entry is one T cell receptor (beta chain). Its antigen is unidentified. V shed 0 bases and J 8 bases; nucleotides not matched to a gene: 8. CDR1 is SGHRS, CDR2 YFSETQ, per germline. This CDR3 comprises 15 residues. The source of the sample is a study of shared clonotypes between healthy human individuals. Whole-study context: Researchers assigned three CD4 naive, three CD4 memory, two CD8 naive and one CD8 memory plate to each donor. Broader study findings: Memory subsets generally showed smaller estimated richness than naive subsets did.

TCRdb keeps only in-frame clones here, not all; method: immunoSEQ multiplex PCR. The table lists about 770,000 clones, approximately 72% of them singletons. Only Caucasian adults living in Nashville, Tennessee made up the donor group. The receptor's source is a woman in her twenties or thirties in good health. The rearrangement joins TRBV5-1 to TRBJ1-2, with 9 bases aligning to TRBD1. The specimen sequenced was memory CD4+ T cells sorted from blood. As to subset: CD45RA-negative fraction. The CDR3 is CASSLEITGGWGYTF. The DNA for the CDR3 is TGCGCCAGCAGCTTGGAAATTACAGGGGGCTGGGGCTACACCTTC.